This T cell receptor beta chain was documented in a study of blood T cells in healthy people across ages (dated by TCRdb to 2015 to 2017). Broadly, across the study: In model experiments, roughly one uniquely barcoded TCR beta cDNA molecule per two T cells was captured by template switching. To avoid experimental bias, donors of different ages were spread randomly across the sequencing lanes. Using deep sequencing normalized with unique cDNA molecular identifiers, the study measured how TCR beta repertoire diversity changes with age. Four age groups were formed from the donors: young (average about 15 years), middle-aged (around 37), aged (about 62) and long-lived (approximately 78). For two donors (one aged 18 to 30 and one aged 80 or older), the study analyzed two additional independent replicas of 1 million unique cDNA reads from the same blood draw. General study outcomes and caveats: Conclusive comparison of naive and antigen-experienced compartments was prevented by the profiling of bulk unsorted PBMCs. Compared with the aged group, more naive CD4+ T cells, fewer expanded clones and increased TCR diversity were shown by the long-lived group, suggesting age selection. Donor CMV infection status was unknown, potentially confounding age-related changes in expanded clonotypes. A strong correlation was found between observed TCR beta diversity and the percentage of naive T cells measured by flow cytometry. As age increased, observed TCR beta diversity per million T cells dropped in a roughly linear way, and a significant reduction was already evident by age roughly 40. Total diversity estimates from one million sequenced T cells were considered lower bounds and underestimates.

At least ten counts were recorded for this clonotype. Its binding antigen is unknown. Base-call qualities are not available, and no considerably larger clone is one nucleotide away. The approximately 39 donors, aged roughly 6 to 90 years, were systemically healthy Caucasian individuals from Russia. Each donor gave around 9.8 milliliters of peripheral blood, collected into EDTA-treated Vacutainer tubes. PBMCs were isolated by Ficoll-Paque density-gradient centrifugation, with at least 6.5 million obtained per sample. Total RNA was extracted from PBMCs with Trizol reagent, with at least 5 micrograms obtained per sample. For every donor, flow cytometry on a PBMC aliquot measured the percentage of naive CD45RAhigh/CD27high T cells. Reading from cysteine to phenylalanine, the CDR3 counts 13 amino acids. CDR3 DNA is the only sequence kept; it has 39 bases, read in frame from the first base. V ends up 6 bases short and J 6 bases short, with an unmatched junction base count of 6. The germline V gene supplies CDR1 SQVTM and CDR2 ANQGSEA.

Library preparation was by 5' RACE. The data were produced on an Illumina HiSeq 2500. A second about 6 to 11 cycle PCR used a sample-barcoded 5' primer and a J-beta primer mix. A template-switch 5' adaptor carrying 12 random nucleotides introduced a unique molecular identifier onto each TCR beta cDNA molecule. Each sample yielded at least 3 million CDR3-containing paired-end reads. The Mint cDNA synthesis kit, primed by a TRBC-specific oligonucleotide, was used to synthesize first-strand cDNA from all RNA. After uracil-DNA glycosylase treatment, a first 18-cycle PCR used universal primers M1SS and BC2_uni_R on all cDNA. In the source study's methods: For normalization, 1 million high-quality reads, each with a distinct molecular identifier, were randomly selected from each sample. Instead of being binned into consensus sequences, reads with shared molecular identifiers were discarded. MiTCR, with a Q25 quality threshold and the strictest error-elimination algorithm, was used for CDR3 identification, clonotype clustering and error correction. A nonparametric unseen species model using Euler transformation provided a lower-bound estimate of total TCR beta diversity. Using fastp at Q25 and MiXCR, TCRdb reprocessed the public reads and kept productive beta chains. Merged by CDR3 protein, the rows form single entries marked with the most common genes and DNA. The V and J calls, along with clone size, are taken from TCRdb and not from the paper's own processing. This sample lists 910,000 or so distinct CDR3 sequences; roughly half were detected once. Of the sample, roughly 23% falls within the top ten clones.

This chain joins TRBV29-1 to TRBJ2-4, with TRBD1 identical over 9 junction bases. The sequence derives from a woman aged 55-70 years in good health. Sequences were obtained from blood. The nucleotides are TGCAGCGTACCGGGACAGGGCACAAACATTCAGTACTTC. It translates to CSVPGQGTNIQYF.